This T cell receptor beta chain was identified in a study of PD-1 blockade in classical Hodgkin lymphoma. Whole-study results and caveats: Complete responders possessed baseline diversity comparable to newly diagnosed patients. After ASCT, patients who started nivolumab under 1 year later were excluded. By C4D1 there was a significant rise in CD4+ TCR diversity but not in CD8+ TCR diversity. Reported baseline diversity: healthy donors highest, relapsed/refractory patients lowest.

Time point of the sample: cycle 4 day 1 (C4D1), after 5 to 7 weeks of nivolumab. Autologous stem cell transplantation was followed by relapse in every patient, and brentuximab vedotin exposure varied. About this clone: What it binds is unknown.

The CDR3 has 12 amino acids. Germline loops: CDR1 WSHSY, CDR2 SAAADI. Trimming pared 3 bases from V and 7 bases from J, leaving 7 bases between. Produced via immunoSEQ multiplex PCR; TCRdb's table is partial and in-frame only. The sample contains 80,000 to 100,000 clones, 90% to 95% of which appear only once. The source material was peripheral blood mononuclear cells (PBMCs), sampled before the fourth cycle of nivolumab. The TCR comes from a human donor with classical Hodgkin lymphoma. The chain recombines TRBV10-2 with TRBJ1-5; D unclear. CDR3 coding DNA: TGCGCCAGCAGTGATCCGGGGCAGCCCCAGCATTTT. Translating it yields CASSDPGQPQHF.